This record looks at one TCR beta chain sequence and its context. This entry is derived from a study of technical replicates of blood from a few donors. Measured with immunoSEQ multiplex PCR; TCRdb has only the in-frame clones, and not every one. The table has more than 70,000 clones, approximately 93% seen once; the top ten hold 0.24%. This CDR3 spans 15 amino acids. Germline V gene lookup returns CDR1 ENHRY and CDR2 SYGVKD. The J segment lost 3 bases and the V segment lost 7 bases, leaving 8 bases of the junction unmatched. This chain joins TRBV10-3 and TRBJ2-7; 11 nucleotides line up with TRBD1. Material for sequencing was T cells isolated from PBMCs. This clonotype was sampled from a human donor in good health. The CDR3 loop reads CAITDRGQGGYEQYF. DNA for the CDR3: TGTGCCATCACCGATCGGGGACAGGGGGGCTACGAGCAGTACTTC.